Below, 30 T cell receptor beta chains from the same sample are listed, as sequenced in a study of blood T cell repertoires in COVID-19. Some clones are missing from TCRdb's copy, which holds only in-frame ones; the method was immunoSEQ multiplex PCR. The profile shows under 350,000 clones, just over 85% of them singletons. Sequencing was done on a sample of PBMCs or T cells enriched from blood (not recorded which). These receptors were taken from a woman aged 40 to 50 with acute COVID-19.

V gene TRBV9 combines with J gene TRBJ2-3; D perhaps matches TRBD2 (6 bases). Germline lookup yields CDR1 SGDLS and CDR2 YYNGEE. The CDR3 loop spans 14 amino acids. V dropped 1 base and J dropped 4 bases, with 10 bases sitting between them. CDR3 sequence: CASSVWGLPDTQYF. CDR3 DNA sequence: TGTGCCAGCAGCGTATGGGGACTCCCAGATACGCAGTATTTT.

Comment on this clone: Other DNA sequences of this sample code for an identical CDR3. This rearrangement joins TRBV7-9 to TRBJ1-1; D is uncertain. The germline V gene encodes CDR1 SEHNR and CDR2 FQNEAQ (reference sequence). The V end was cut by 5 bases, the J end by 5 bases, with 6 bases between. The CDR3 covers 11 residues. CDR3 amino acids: CASSPGTEAFF. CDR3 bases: TGTGCCAGCAGCCCCGGGACTGAAGCTTTCTTT.

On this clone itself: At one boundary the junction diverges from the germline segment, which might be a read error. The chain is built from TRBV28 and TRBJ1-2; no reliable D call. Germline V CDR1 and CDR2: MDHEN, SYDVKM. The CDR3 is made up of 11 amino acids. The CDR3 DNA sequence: TGTGCCAGCAGTTTATCCCTTACACCAACGTTC. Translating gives CASSLSLTPTF.

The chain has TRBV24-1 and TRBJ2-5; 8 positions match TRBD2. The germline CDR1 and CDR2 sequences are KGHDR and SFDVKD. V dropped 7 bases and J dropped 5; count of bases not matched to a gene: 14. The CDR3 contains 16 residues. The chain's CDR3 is CATSRGGATEGETQYF. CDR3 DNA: TGTGCCACCAGCCGGGGGGGGGCGACAGAGGGGGAGACCCAGTACTTC.

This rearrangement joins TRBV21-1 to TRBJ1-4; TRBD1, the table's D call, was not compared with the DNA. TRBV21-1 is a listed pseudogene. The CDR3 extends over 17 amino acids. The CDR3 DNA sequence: TGTGCCAGCAGCAAAGGCCTCTTGACAGGGTCTAATGAAAAACTGTTTTTT. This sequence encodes CASSKGLLTGSNEKLFF.

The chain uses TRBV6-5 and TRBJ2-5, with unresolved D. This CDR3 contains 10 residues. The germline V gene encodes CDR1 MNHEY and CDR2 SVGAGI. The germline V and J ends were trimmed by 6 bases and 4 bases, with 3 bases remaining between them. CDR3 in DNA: TGTGCCAGCAGCGGAGAGACCCAGTACTTC. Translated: CASSGETQYF.

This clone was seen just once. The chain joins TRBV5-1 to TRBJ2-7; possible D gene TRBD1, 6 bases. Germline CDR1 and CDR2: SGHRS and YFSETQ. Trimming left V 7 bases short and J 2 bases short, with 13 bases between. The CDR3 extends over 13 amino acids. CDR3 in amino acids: CASYRDTPYEQYF. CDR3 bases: TGCGCCAGCTACCGGGACACCCCCTACGAGCAGTACTTC.

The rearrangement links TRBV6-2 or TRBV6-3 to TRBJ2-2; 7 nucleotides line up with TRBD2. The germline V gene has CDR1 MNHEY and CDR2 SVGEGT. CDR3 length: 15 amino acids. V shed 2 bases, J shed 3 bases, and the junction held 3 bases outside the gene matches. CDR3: CASSYGGGDTGELFF. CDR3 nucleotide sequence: TGTGCCAGCAGTTACGGGGGAGGGGACACCGGGGAGCTGTTTTTT.

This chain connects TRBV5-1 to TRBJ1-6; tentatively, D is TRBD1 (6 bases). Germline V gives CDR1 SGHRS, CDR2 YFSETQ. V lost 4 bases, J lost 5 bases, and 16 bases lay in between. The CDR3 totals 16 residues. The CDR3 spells CASSVTGSADNSPLHF. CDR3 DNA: TGCGCCAGCAGCGTTACAGGGAGCGCAGATAATTCACCCCTCCACTTT.

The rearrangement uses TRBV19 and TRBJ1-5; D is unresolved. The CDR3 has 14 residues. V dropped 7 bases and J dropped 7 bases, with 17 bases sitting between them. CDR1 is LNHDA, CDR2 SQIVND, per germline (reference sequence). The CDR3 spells CASKPLGVSQPQHF. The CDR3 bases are TGTGCCAGTAAACCCCTCGGGGTATCGCAGCCCCAGCATTTT.

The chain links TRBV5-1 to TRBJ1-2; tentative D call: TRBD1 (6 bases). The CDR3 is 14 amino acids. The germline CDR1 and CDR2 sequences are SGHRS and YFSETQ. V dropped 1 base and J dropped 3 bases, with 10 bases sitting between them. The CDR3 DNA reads TGCGCCAGCAGCTTGATGGACAGCTACTATGGCTACACCTTC. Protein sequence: CASSLMDSYYGYTF.

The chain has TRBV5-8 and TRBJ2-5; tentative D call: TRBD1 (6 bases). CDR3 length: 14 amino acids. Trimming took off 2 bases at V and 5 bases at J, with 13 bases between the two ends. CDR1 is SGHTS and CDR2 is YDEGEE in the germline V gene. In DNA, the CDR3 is TGTGCCAGCAGCTTCGGACAGCCCGGTGAGACCCAGTACTTC. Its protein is CASSFGQPGETQYF.

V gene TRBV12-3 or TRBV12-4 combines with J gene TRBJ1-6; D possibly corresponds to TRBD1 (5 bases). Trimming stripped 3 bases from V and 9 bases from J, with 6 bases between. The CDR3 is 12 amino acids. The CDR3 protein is CASSFQGSPLHF. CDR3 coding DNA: TGTGCCAGCAGTTTTCAGGGTTCACCCCTCCACTTT.

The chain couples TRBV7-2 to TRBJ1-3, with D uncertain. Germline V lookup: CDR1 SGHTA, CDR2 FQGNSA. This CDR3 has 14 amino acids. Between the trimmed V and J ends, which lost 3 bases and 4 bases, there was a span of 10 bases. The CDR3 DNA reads TGTGCCAGCAGCTTTGGAACAGTCGGAAACACCATATATTTT. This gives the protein CASSFGTVGNTIYF.

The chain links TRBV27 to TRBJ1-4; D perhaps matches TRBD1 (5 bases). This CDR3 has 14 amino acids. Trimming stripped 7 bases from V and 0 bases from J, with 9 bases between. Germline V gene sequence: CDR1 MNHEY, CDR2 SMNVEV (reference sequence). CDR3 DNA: TGTGCCAGCACCTCGGGGGCAACTAATGAAAAACTGTTTTTT. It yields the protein CASTSGATNEKLFF.

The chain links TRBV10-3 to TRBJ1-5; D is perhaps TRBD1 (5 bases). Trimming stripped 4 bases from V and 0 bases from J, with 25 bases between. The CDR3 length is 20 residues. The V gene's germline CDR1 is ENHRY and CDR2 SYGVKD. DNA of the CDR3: TGTGCCATCAGTGTCGCTTCCAGAACAATGGGGGGTTATAGCAATCAGCCCCAGCATTTT. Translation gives CAISVASRTMGGYSNQPQHF.

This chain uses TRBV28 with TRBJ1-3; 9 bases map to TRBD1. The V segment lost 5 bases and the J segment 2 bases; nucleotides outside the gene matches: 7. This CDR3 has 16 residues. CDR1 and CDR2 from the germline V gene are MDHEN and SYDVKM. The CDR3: CASSGRQGVPGNTIYF. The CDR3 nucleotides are TGTGCCAGCAGTGGAAGACAGGGGGTTCCTGGAAACACCATATATTTT.

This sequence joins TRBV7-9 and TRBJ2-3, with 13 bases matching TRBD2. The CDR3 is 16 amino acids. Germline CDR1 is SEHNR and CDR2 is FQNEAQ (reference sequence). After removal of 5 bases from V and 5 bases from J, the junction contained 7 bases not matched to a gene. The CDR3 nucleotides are TGTGCCAGCAGCCCCCGGACTAGCGGGAGCGTAGATACGCAGTATTTT. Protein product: CASSPRTSGSVDTQYF.

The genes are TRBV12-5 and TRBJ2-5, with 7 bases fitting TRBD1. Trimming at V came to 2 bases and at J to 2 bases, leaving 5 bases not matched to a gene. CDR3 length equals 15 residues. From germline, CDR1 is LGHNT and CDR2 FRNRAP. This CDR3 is CASGLPLGQQETQYF. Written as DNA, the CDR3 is TGTGCTAGTGGTTTGCCCCTGGGACAGCAAGAGACCCAGTACTTC. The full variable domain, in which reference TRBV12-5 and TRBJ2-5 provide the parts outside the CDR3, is DARVTQTPRHKVTEMGQEVTMRCQPILGHNTVFWYRQTMMQGLELLAYFRNRAPLDDSGMPKDRFSAEMPDATLATLKIQPSEPRDSAVYFCASGLPLGQQETQYFGPGTRLLVL.

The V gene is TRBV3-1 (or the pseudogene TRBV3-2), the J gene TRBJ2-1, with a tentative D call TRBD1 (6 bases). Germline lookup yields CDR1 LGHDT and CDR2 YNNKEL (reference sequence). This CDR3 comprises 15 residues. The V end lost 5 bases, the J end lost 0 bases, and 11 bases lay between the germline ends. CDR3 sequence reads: CASSLQGGSYNEQFF. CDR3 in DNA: TGTGCCAGCAGCTTACAGGGTGGCTCCTACAATGAGCAGTTCTTC.

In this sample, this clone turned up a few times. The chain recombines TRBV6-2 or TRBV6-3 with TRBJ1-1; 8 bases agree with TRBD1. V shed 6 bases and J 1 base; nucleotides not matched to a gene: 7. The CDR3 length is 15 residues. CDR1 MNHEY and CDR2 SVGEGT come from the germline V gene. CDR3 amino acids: CASSKGQGANTEAFF. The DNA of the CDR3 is TGTGCCAGCAGCAAAGGACAGGGAGCGAACACTGAAGCTTTCTTT.

The CDR3 reads CASSPGGGGSYNSPLHF. Written as DNA, the CDR3 is TGTGCCAGCAGCCCTGGGGGGGGAGGATCCTATAATTCACCCCTCCACTTT. V usage is TRBV11-2 and J usage is TRBJ1-6; a possible D gene is TRBD1 (5 bases). Germline loops: CDR1 SGHAT, CDR2 FQNNGV. Trimming pared 5 bases from V and 1 base from J, leaving 15 bases between. The CDR3 has 17 residues.

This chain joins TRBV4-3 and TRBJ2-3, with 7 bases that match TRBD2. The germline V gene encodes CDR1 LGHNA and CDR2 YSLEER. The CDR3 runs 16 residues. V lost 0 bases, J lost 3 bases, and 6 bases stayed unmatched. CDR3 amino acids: CASSQDTGGRTDTQYF. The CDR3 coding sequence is TGCGCCAGCAGCCAAGATACCGGGGGGAGGACAGATACGCAGTATTTT.

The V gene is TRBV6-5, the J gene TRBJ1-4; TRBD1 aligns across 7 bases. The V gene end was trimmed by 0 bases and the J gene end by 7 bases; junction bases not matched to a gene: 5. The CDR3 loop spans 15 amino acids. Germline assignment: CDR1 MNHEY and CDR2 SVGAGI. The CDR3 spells CASSYSKGGGEKLFF. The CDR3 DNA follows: TGTGCCAGCAGTTACTCGAAAGGGGGCGGTGAAAAACTGTTTTTT.

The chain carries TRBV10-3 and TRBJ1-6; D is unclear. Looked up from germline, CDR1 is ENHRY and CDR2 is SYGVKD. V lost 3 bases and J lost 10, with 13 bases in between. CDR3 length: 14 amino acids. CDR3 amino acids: CAISDSEVFSPLHF. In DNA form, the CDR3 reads TGTGCCATCAGTGATTCGGAGGTTTTCTCACCCCTCCACTTT.

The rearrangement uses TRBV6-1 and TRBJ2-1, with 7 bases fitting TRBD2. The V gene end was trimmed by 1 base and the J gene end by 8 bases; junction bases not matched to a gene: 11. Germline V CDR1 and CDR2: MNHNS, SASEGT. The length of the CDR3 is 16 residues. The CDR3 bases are TGTGCCAGCAGTGAAGGGGACTACCCTCGGAGGGATGAGCAGTTCTTC. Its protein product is CASSEGDYPRRDEQFF.

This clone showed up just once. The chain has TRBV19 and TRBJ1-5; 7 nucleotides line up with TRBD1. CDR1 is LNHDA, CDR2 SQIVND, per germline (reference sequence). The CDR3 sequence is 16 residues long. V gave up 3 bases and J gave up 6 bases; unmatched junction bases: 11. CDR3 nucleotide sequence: TGTGCCAGTAGTATGTCGACAGGGAAATCGGGTCAGCCCCAGCATTTT. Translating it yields CASSMSTGKSGQPQHF.

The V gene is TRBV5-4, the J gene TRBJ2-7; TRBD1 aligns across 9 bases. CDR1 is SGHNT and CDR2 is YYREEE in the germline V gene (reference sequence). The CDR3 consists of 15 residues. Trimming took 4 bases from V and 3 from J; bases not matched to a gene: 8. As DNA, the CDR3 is TGTGCCAGCAGCCGAGGTCCGGGACAGGGCTACGAGCAGTACTTC. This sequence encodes CASSRGPGQGYEQYF.

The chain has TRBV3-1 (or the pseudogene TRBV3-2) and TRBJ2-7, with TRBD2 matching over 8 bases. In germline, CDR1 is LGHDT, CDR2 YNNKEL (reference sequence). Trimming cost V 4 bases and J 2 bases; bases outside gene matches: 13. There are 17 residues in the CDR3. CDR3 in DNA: TGTGCCAGCAGCCGCAAGAGTTATAGCGGGACCCCCTACGAGCAGTACTTC. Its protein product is CASSRKSYSGTPYEQYF.

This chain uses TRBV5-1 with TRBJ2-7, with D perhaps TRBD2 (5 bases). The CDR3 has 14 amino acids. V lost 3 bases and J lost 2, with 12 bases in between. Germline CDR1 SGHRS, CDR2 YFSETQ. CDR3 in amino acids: CASSSGGPTYEQYF. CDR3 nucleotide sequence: TGCGCCAGCAGCTCTGGCGGGCCGACCTACGAGCAGTACTTC.